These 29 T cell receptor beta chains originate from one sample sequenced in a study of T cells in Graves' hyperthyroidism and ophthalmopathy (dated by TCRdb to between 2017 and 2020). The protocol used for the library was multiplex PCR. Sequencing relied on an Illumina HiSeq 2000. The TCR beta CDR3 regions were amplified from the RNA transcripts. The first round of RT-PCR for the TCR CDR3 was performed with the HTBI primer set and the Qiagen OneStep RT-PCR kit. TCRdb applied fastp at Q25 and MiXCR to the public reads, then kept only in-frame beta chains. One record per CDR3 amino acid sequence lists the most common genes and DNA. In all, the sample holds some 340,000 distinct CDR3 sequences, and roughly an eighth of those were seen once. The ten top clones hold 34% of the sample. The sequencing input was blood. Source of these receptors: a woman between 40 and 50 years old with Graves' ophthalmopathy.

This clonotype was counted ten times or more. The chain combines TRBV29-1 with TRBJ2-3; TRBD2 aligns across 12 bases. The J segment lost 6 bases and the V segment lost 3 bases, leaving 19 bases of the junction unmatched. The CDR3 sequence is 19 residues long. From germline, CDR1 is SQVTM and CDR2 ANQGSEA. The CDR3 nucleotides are TGCAGCGTTGATGGTAGGCTAGCGGGAGGGCCTGAATTCGTGGATACGCAGTATTTT. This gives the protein CSVDGRLAGGPEFVDTQYF.

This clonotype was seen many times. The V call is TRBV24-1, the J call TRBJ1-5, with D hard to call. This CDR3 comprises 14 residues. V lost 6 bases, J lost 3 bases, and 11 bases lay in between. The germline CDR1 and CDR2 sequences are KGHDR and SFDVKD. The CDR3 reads CATSTPGDNQPQHF. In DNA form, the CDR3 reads TGTGCCACCAGTACACCGGGAGACAATCAGCCCCAGCATTTT.

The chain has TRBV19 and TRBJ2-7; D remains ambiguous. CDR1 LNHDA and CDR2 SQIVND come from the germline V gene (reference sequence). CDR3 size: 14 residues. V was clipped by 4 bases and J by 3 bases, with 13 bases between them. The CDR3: CASSTDPRGYEQYF. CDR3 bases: TGTGCCAGTAGTACAGACCCTAGAGGCTACGAGCAGTACTTC. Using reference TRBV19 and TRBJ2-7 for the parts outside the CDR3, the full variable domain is DGGITQSPKYLFRKEGQNVTLSCEQNLNHDAMYWYRQDPGQGLRLIYYSQIVNDFQKGDIAEGYSVSREKKESFPLTVTSAQKNPTAFYLCASSTDPRGYEQYFGPGTRLTVT.

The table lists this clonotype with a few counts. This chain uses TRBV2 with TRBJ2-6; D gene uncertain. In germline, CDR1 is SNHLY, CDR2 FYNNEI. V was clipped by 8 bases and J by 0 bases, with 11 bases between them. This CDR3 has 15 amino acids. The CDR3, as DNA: TGTGCCAGCGCAACCCCCAGCTCTGGGGCCAACGTCCTGACTTTC. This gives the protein CASATPSSGANVLTF.

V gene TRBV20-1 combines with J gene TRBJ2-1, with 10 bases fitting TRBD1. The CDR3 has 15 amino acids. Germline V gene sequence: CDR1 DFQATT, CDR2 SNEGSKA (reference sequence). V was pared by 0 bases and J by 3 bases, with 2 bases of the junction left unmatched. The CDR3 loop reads CSARERDRGYNEQFF. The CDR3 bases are TGCAGTGCTAGAGAAAGGGACAGGGGCTACAATGAGCAGTTCTTC.

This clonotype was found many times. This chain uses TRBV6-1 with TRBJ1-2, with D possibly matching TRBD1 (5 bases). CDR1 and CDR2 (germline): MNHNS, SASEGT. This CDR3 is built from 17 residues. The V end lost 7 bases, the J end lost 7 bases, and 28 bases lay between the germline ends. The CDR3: CASTVGQGIEKLFGYTF. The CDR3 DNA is TGTGCCAGCACCGTGGGGCAGGGTATAGAAAAACTGTTTGGCTACACCTTC.

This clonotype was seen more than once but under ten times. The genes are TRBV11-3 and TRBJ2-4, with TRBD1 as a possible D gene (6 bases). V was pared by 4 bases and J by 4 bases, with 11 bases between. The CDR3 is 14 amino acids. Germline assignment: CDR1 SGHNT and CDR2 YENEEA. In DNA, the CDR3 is TGTGCCAGCAGCTCCGCAGGGGAAAAAAACATTCAGTACTTC. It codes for CASSSAGEKNIQYF.

The CDR3 coding sequence is TGTGCTAGTGGTTCTGGACAGGGCGTTCGGACAGATACGCAGTATTTT. This sequence encodes CASGSGQGVRTDTQYF. The chain has TRBV12-5 and TRBJ2-3, with 8 bases that match TRBD1. Trimming cost V 4 bases and J 3 bases; bases outside gene matches: 9. The CDR3 runs to 16 residues. Per germline, CDR1 LGHNT and CDR2 FRNRAP.

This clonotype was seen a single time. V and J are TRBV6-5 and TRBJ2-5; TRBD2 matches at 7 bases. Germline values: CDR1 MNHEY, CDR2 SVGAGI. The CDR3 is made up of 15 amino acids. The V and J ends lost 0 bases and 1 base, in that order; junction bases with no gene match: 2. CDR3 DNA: TGTGCCAGCAGTTACTCTTGGGAGGGCCAAGAGACCCAGTACTTC. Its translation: CASSYSWEGQETQYF.

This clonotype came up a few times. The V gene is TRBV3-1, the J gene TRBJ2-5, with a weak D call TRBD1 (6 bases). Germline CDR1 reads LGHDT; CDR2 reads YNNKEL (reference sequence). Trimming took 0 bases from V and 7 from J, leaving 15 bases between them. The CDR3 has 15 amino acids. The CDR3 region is CASSQERDRGGTQYF. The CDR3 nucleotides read TGTGCCAGCAGCCAAGAAAGGGACCGAGGGGGGACCCAGTACTTC.

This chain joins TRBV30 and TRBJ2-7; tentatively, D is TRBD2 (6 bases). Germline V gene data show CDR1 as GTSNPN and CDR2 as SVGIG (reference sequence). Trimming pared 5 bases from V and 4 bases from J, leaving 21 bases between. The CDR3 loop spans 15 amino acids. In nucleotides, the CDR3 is TGTGCCTGGTACCCGGGACGGGGACTTTCTTACGAGCAGTACTTC. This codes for CAWYPGRGLSYEQYF.

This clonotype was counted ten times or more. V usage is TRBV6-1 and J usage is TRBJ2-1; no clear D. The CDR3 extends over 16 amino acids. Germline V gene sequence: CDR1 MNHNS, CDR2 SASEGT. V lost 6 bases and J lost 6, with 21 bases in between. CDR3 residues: CASSLSPLRQPNEQFF. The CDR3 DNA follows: TGTGCCAGCAGCCTCTCCCCCCTCCGACAACCCAATGAGCAGTTCTTC.

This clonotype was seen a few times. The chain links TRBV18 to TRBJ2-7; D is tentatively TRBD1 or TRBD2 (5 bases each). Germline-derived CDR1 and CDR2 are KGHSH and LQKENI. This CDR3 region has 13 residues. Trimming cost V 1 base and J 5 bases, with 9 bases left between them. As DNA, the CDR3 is TGTGCCAGCTCACCACGGGGGTTGGACGAGCAGTACTTC. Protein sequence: CASSPRGLDEQYF.

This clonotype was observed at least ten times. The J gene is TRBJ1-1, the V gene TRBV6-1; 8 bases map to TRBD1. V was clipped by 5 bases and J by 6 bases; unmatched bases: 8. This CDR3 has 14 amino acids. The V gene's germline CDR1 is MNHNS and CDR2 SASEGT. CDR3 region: CASSYDGQGAEAFF. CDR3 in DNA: TGTGCCAGCAGTTATGACGGACAGGGAGCTGAAGCTTTCTTT.

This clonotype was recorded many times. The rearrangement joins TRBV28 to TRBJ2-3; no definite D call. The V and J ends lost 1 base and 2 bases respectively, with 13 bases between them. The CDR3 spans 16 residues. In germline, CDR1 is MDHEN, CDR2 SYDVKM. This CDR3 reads CASSLSGGGYTDTQYF. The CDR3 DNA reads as TGTGCCAGCAGTTTATCAGGTGGCGGCTACACAGATACGCAGTATTTT.

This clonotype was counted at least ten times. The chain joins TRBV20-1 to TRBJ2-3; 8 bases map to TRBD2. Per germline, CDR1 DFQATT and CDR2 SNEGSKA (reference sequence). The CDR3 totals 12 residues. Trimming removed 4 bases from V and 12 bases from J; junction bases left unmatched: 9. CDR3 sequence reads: CSAKQIAGFQYF. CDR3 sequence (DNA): TGCAGTGCTAAGCAGATAGCGGGATTCCAGTATTTT.

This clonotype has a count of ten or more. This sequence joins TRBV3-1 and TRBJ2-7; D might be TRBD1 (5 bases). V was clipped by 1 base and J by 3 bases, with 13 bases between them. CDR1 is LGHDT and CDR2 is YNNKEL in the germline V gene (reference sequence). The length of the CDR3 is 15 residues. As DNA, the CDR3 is TGTGCCAGCAGCCAAGCCCGGACAAGATTCTACGAGCAGTACTTC. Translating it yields CASSQARTRFYEQYF.

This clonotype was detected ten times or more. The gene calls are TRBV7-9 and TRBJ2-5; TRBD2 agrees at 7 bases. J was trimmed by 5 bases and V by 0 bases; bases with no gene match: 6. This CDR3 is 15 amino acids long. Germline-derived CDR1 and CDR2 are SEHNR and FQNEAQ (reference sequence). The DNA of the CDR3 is TGTGCCAGCAGCTTAGCGCAAGTCGGGGGGGAGACCCAGTACTTC. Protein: CASSLAQVGGETQYF.

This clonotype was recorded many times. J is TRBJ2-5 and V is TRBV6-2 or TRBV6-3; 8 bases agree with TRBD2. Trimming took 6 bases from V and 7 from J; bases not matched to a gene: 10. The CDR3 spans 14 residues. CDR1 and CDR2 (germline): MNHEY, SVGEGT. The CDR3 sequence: CASRTGTSFATQYF. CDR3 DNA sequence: TGTGCCAGCAGAACCGGGACTAGTTTTGCGACCCAGTACTTC.

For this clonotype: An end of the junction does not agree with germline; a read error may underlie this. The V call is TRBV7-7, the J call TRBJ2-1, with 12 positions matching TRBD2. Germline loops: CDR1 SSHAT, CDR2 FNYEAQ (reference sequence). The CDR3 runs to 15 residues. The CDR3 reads CASSWTSGTGNEQFF. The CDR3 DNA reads TGTGCTAGCAGCTGGACTAGCGGGACGGGCAATGAGCAGTTCTTC.

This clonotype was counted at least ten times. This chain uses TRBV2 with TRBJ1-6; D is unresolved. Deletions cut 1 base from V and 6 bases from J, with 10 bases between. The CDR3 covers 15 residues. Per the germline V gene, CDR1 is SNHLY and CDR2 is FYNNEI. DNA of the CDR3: TGTGCCAGCAGTGAAGAACGGCAGACTAATTCACCCCTCCACTTT. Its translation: CASSEERQTNSPLHF.

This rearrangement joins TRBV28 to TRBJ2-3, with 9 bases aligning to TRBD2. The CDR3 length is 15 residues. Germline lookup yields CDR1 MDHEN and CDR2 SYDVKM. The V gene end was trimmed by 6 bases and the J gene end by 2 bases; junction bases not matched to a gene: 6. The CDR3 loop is CASRDLAGITDTQYF. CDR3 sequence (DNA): TGTGCCAGCAGGGATCTAGCGGGAATCACAGATACGCAGTATTTT.

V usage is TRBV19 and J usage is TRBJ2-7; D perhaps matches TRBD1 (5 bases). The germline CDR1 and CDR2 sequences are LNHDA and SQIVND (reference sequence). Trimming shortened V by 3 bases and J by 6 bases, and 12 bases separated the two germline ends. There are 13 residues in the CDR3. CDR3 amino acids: CASSITLRGEQYF. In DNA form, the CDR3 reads TGTGCCAGTAGTATTACCCTTAGGGGCGAGCAGTACTTC.

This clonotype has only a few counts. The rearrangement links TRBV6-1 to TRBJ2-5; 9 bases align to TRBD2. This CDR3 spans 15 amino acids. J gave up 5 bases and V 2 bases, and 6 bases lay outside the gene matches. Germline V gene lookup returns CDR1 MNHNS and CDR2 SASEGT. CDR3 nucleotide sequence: TGTGCCAGCAGTGAATTTAGCGGGAGTTGGGAGACCCAGTACTTC. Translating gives CASSEFSGSWETQYF.

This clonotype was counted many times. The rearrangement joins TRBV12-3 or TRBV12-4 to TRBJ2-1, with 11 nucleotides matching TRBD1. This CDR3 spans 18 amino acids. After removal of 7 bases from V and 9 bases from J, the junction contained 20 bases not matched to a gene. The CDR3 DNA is TGTGCCAGCACCCCGAAGGTTTTCGGGACAGGGGGTAGGACTGAGCAGTTCTTC. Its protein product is CASTPKVFGTGGRTEQFF.

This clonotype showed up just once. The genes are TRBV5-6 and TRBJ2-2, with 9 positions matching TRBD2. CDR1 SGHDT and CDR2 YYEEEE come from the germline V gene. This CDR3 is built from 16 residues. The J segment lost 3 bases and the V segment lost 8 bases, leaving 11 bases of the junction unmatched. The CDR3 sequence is CASNDLAGPDTGELFF. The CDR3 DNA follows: TGTGCCAGTAACGACCTAGCGGGGCCGGACACCGGGGAGCTGTTTTTT.

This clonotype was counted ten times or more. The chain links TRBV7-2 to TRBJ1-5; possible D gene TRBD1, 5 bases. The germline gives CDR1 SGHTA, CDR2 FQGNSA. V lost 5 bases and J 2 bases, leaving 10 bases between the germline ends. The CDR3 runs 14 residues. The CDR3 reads CASSTGRGNQPQHF. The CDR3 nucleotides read TGTGCCAGCAGCACGGGACGTGGCAATCAGCCCCAGCATTTT. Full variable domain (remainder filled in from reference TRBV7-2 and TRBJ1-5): GAGVSQSPSNKVTEKGKDVELRCDPISGHTALYWYRQSLGQGLEFLIYFQGNSAPDKSGLPSDRFSAERTGGSVSTLTIQRTQQEDSAVYLCASSTGRGNQPQHFGDGTRLSIL.

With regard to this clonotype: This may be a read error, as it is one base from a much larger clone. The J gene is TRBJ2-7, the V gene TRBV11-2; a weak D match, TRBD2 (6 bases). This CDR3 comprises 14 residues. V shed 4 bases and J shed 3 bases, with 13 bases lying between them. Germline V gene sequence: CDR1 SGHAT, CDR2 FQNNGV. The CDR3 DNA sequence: TGTGCCAGCAGCTCGGGACTTCTCGTCTACGAGCAGTACTTC. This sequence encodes CASSSGLLVYEQYF.

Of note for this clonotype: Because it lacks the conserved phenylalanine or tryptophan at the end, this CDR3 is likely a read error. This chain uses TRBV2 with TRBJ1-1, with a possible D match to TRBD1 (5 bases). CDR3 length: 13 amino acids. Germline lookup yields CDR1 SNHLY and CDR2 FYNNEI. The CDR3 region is CGSRDRRETEAFL. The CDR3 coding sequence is TGTGGCAGCAGGGACCGTAGAGAGACTGAAGCTTTCCTT.